What follows are 11 T cell receptor beta chains derived from one specimen sequenced in a study of cytomegalovirus exposure and HLA in healthy donors. 13 Jbeta primers and 60 Vbeta primers were used for the PCR. Produced via immunoSEQ multiplex PCR; TCRdb's table is partial and in-frame only. Here the sample spans about 110,000 clones, more than 65% being singletons. Sequencing input: PBMCs. Every receptor here comes from a woman between 50 and 59 years old in good health and CMV-seropositive.

This chain connects TRBV9 to TRBJ2-3; 7 nucleotides line up with TRBD1. The germline V gene has CDR1 SGDLS and CDR2 YYNGEE. The CDR3 length is 15 residues. After removal of 0 bases from V and 3 bases from J, the junction contained 4 bases not matched to a gene. CDR3 region: CASSVVGGRTDTQYF. In DNA form, the CDR3 reads TGTGCCAGCAGCGTAGTAGGGGGCAGGACAGATACGCAGTATTTT.

This sequence joins TRBV19 and TRBJ1-6; the D is unclear. Between the trimmed V and J ends, which lost 6 bases and 0 bases, there was a span of 6 bases. This CDR3 spans 14 amino acids. Germline assignment: CDR1 LNHDA and CDR2 SQIVND (reference sequence). CDR3 DNA sequence: TGTGCCAGTAGAACGAGCTCCTATAATTCACCCCTCCACTTT. This encodes CASRTSSYNSPLHF.

This clone was picked up one time. This sequence joins TRBV21-1 and TRBJ1-5. TRBV21-1 is annotated as a pseudogene. The CDR3 extends over 17 amino acids. The DNA for the CDR3 is TGTGCCAGCCCTTTAGGAGGAGGGGTGGAAGGCAATCAGCCCCAGCATTTT. This gives the protein CASPLGGGVEGNQPQHF.

This chain connects TRBV7-8 to TRBJ1-1; the D gene is possibly TRBD1 (6 bases). The CDR3 totals 14 residues. Germline V gene data show CDR1 as SGHVS and CDR2 as FQNEAQ. The V end was cut by 6 bases, the J end by 4 bases, with 15 bases between. The CDR3 loop reads CASRPRGRATEAFF. In nucleotides, the CDR3 is TGTGCCAGCAGACCCAGGGGTAGGGCCACTGAAGCTTTCTTT. The full variable domain, completed using reference TRBV7-8 and TRBJ1-1, is GAGVSQSPRYKVAKRGQDVALRCDPISGHVSLFWYQQALGQGPEFLTYFQNEAQLDKSGLPSDRFFAERPEGSVSTLKIQRTQQEDSAVYLCASRPRGRATEAFFGQGTRLTVV.

The gene calls are TRBV10-3 and TRBJ1-5; D is ambiguous. V gave up 2 bases and J gave up 1 base, with 9 bases separating them. From germline, CDR1 is ENHRY and CDR2 SYGVKD. The CDR3 totals 15 residues. CDR3 sequence: CAISEGSGSNQPQHF. CDR3 bases: TGTGCCATCAGTGAGGGCAGCGGCAGCAATCAGCCCCAGCATTTT.

The chain employs TRBV30 and TRBJ1-2, with no clear D. CDR1 is GTSNPN and CDR2 is SVGIG in the germline V gene (reference sequence). This CDR3 region has 13 residues. V gave up 0 bases and J gave up 8 bases, with 13 bases separating them. The CDR3, as DNA: TGTGCCTGGAGTGTTTTGTTCTCGGGAGGCTACACCTTC. Encoded protein: CAWSVLFSGGYTF.

There are a few counts of this clone. The chain combines TRBV19 with TRBJ1-3; a possible D gene is TRBD1 (6 bases). Germline V gene lookup returns CDR1 LNHDA and CDR2 SQIVND (reference sequence). The CDR3 extends over 14 amino acids. V gave up 7 bases and J gave up 5 bases, with 15 bases separating them. The CDR3 DNA is TGTGCCAGTATCGAGCCGGGACAAAGAAACACCATATATTTT. Its protein is CASIEPGQRNTIYF.

This clone was picked up many times. CDR3 amino acids: CASSPDRAGNTIYF. The CDR3 DNA sequence: TGTGCCAGCTCACCAGACAGGGCTGGAAACACCATATATTTT. The gene calls are TRBV18 and TRBJ1-3; 7 bases are a match to TRBD1. Germline CDR1 is KGHSH and CDR2 is LQKENI. With 2 bases clipped from V and 2 bases from J, the junction kept 0 bases outside the gene matches. The CDR3 is 14 residues long.

This clone was observed a single time. V and J are TRBV7-9 and TRBJ2-3; 7 nucleotides agree with TRBD1. V shed 5 bases, J shed 2 bases, and the junction held 4 bases outside the gene matches. Germline loops: CDR1 SEHNR, CDR2 FQNEAQ (reference sequence). The CDR3 is 14 residues long. The DNA for the CDR3 is TGTGCCAGCAGCAGACAGGGAGTCACAGATACGCAGTATTTT. This codes for CASSRQGVTDTQYF.

Regarding this clone: Other DNA sequences of this sample code for an identical CDR3. The chain has TRBV18 and TRBJ2-7, with D unclear. This CDR3 spans 13 amino acids. Trimming stripped 3 bases from V and 0 bases from J, with 6 bases between. CDR1 is KGHSH and CDR2 is LQKENI in the germline V gene. DNA for the CDR3: TGTGCCAGCTCACCTCGGGTCTCCTACGAGCAGTACTTC. It encodes CASSPRVSYEQYF.

This clone was found a few times. The chain combines TRBV7-3 with TRBJ2-5, with TRBD1 matching over 7 bases. J gave up 5 bases and V 5 bases, and 5 bases lay outside the gene matches. The CDR3 is 13 residues long. Germline-derived CDR1 and CDR2 are SGHTA and FQGTGA. The CDR3 sequence is CASSLGTVETQYF. In nucleotides, the CDR3 is TGTGCCAGCAGCCTCGGGACAGTCGAGACCCAGTACTTC.